Below are 23 T cell receptor beta chains sequenced from a single sample in a study of T cells in Graves' hyperthyroidism and ophthalmopathy. It was RNA transcripts that yielded the amplified TCR beta CDR3 regions. The HTBI primer set drove a first-round RT-PCR of the TCR CDR3. From the multiplex PCR reads, TCRdb called clonotypes with MiXCR, one entry per CDR3 protein. The table has over 200,000 distinct CDR3 sequences, around 18% seen once; the top ten hold about 45%. The sample comprised blood. These receptors were taken from a man aged 40-49 years with Graves' hyperthyroidism.

The table lists this clonotype with many counts. The J gene is TRBJ2-7, the V gene TRBV18; D is possibly TRBD1 (5 bases). V lost 2 bases, J lost 7 bases, and 15 bases lay in between. Germline V lookup: CDR1 KGHSH, CDR2 LQKENI. The CDR3 is 14 amino acids. In DNA form, the CDR3 reads TGTGCCAGCTCACCAAATCAGGGAACTGGTGAGCAGTACTTC. Residues: CASSPNQGTGEQYF.

This clonotype was counted between two and nine times. The rearrangement uses TRBV14 and TRBJ2-6; D gene ambiguous. The germline gives CDR1 SGHDN, CDR2 FVKESK. The CDR3 length is 14 residues. The V end was cut by 3 bases, the J end by 1 base, with 4 bases between. The chain's CDR3 is CASSHLSGANVLTF. The CDR3 DNA is TGTGCCAGCAGCCACCTTTCTGGGGCCAACGTCCTGACTTTC.

The table lists this clonotype with many counts. The chain employs TRBV20-1 and TRBJ1-2; TRBD1 matches 9 bases. The CDR3 is 15 residues long. The junction had 13 bases not matched to a gene; V was cut back by 6 bases and J by 5 bases. The germline gives CDR1 DFQATT, CDR2 SNEGSKA (reference sequence). The CDR3: CSATMPGQGYYGYTF. The CDR3 DNA is TGCAGTGCCACAATGCCGGGACAGGGATATTATGGCTACACCTTC.

This clonotype was seen at least ten times. The rearrangement joins TRBV15 to TRBJ2-7; 8 bases agree with TRBD1. CDR1 LNHNV and CDR2 YYDKDF come from the germline V gene (reference sequence). There are 15 residues in the CDR3. Losses at the gene ends were 0 bases for V and 3 bases for J; bases not matched to a gene: 4. This chain's CDR3 is CATSRDITGGYEQYF. The CDR3 DNA is TGTGCCACCAGCAGAGATATTACAGGGGGCTACGAGCAGTACTTC.

In its sample, this clonotype was seen many times. The DNA of the CDR3 is TGTGCCAGCAGTCCCTACAGGGATACTGGAAACACCATATATTTT. It yields the protein CASSPYRDTGNTIYF. This chain links TRBV28 with TRBJ1-3, with a weak D call TRBD1 (6 bases). Germline CDR1 MDHEN, CDR2 SYDVKM. Deletions cut 5 bases from V and 2 bases from J, with 13 bases between. This CDR3 has 15 residues.

This clonotype was found many times. This chain connects TRBV20-1 to TRBJ2-1; perhaps TRBD1 as D (6 bases). Trimming stripped 0 bases from V and 5 bases from J, with 14 bases between. From germline, CDR1 is DFQATT and CDR2 SNEGSKA (reference sequence). This CDR3 has 15 amino acids. The CDR3 DNA follows: TGCAGTGCTAGAGAAGCGGCAGGGGTTCACAATGAGCAGTTCTTC. This gives the protein CSAREAAGVHNEQFF.

At least ten counts were recorded for this clonotype. The junction differs from germline at one of its ends, possibly a read error. The CDR3 spells CASSLGTGGDNEQFF. The CDR3 DNA reads TGTGCTAGCAGCTTAGGTACGGGGGGTGACAATGAGCAGTTCTTC. V gene TRBV7-7 combines with J gene TRBJ2-1, with 7 bases identical to TRBD2. Germline lookup yields CDR1 SSHAT and CDR2 FNYEAQ (reference sequence). The CDR3 totals 15 residues.

This clonotype occurred a few times. V and J are TRBV20-1 and TRBJ2-6, with D hard to call. Trimming took off 3 bases at V and 4 bases at J, with 16 bases between the two ends. The CDR3 is 16 amino acids. Germline CDR1 is DFQATT and CDR2 is SNEGSKA (reference sequence). CDR3 nucleotides: TGCAGTGCTAGGGGCTCCCCCTCTTCGGGGGCCAACGTCCTGACTTTC. Translation gives CSARGSPSSGANVLTF.

The V and J genes are TRBV19 and TRBJ2-3, with TRBD2 matching 8 bases. CDR3 length equals 14 residues. CDR1 and CDR2 from the germline V gene are LNHDA and SQIVND (reference sequence). Unmatched junction bases numbered 7, after V lost 6 bases and J lost 5 bases. The CDR3 DNA follows: TGTGCCAGTAGCTCAACGGGGGGGCAAGATACGCAGTATTTT. Its protein is CASSSTGGQDTQYF.

This clonotype showed up just a few times. V usage is TRBV7-9 and J usage is TRBJ1-4; unclear D gene. V was pared by 2 bases and J by 0 bases, with 7 bases between. The CDR3 is made up of 15 amino acids. Germline-derived CDR1 and CDR2 are SEHNR and FQNEAQ (reference sequence). The CDR3 DNA is TGTGCCAGCAGCTTAACGGTTGCAACTAATGAAAAACTGTTTTTT. This encodes CASSLTVATNEKLFF.

V gene TRBV7-3 combines with J gene TRBJ2-3, with D possibly being TRBD2 (6 bases). V dropped 7 bases and J dropped 0 bases, with 14 bases sitting between them. The CDR3 contains 15 residues. Germline V lookup: CDR1 SGHTA, CDR2 FQGTGA. CDR3 sequence: CASKRGAGSTDTQYF. The CDR3 region has the DNA TGTGCCAGCAAACGTGGGGCGGGGAGCACAGATACGCAGTATTTT.

The genes are TRBV9 and TRBJ2-1, with TRBD2 identical over 14 bases. Losses at the gene ends were 3 bases for V and 0 bases for J; bases not matched to a gene: 5. Germline CDR1 SGDLS, CDR2 YYNGEE. CDR3 length equals 18 residues. The CDR3 loop is CASSATSGGGSSYNEQFF. The DNA of the CDR3 is TGTGCCAGCAGCGCGACTAGCGGGGGGGGGAGCTCCTACAATGAGCAGTTCTTC. Using reference TRBV9 and TRBJ2-1 for the parts outside the CDR3, the full variable domain is DSGVTQTPKHLITATGQRVTLRCSPRSGDLSVYWYQQSLDQGLQFLIQYYNGEERAKGNILERFSAQQFPDLHSELNLSSLELGDSALYFCASSATSGGGSSYNEQFFGPGTRLTVL.

This clonotype was found many times. The V and J genes are TRBV19 and TRBJ1-5, with D tentatively TRBD1 (6 bases). The germline V and J ends were trimmed by 7 bases and 2 bases, with 9 bases remaining between them. The germline V gene encodes CDR1 LNHDA and CDR2 SQIVND (reference sequence). The CDR3 runs to 13 residues. Here the CDR3 DNA reads TGTGCCAGTAAGGACAGAGGCAATCAGCCCCAGCATTTT. This codes for CASKDRGNQPQHF.

Comment on this clonotype: A read error may explain this, as a much larger clone is one base away. This rearrangement joins TRBV3-1 to TRBJ2-7; 9 nucleotides agree with TRBD1. The J call may be incorrect, as the DNA end agrees better with TRBJ2-1. Per the germline V gene, CDR1 is LGHDT and CDR2 is YNNKEL (reference sequence). The CDR3 runs 14 residues. Here the CDR3 reads CASSAGTGMYEQFF. Here the CDR3 DNA reads TGTGCCAGCAGTGCCGGGACAGGGATGTACGAGCAGTTCTTC.

The chain has TRBV6-2 or TRBV6-3 and TRBJ1-2, with D perhaps TRBD1 (6 bases). Germline loops: CDR1 MNHEY, CDR2 SVGEGT. V was shortened by 7 bases and J by 4 bases, with 16 bases between the two germline ends. This CDR3 spans 14 amino acids. The CDR3 nucleotides are TGTGCCAGCACCCTCCGAGGACAGACCTATGGCTACACCTTC. Protein: CASTLRGQTYGYTF.

The chain carries TRBV24-1 and TRBJ2-5; TRBD2 might be the D (5 bases). V lost 7 bases and J lost 9, with 17 bases in between. This CDR3 region has 13 residues. The V gene's germline CDR1 is KGHDR and CDR2 SFDVKD. The CDR3 DNA is TGTGCCACCAGGGACGCAAAGACCGGGGCCCAGTACTTC. Protein sequence: CATRDAKTGAQYF.

This clonotype has only a few counts. The chain carries TRBV7-2 and TRBJ2-7, with D perhaps TRBD1 (5 bases). In germline, CDR1 is SGHTA, CDR2 FQGNSA. The CDR3 loop spans 15 amino acids. Trimming removed 5 bases at V and 2 bases at J, with 16 bases between. CDR3 coding DNA: TGTGCCAGCAGCCGTGGGCCCAGGGCCCCCTACGAGCAGTACTTC. Translation: CASSRGPRAPYEQYF.

This clonotype was observed many times. CDR3 DNA sequence: TGTGCCAGCAGCTTAGCCGGGGTCTCCTACGAGCAGTACTTC. This encodes CASSLAGVSYEQYF. This chain links TRBV7-9 with TRBJ2-7; a possible D gene is TRBD2 (5 bases). Per germline, CDR1 SEHNR and CDR2 FQNEAQ (reference sequence). The CDR3 is 14 amino acids. Trimming pared 0 bases from V and 0 bases from J, leaving 6 bases between.

This clonotype was observed many times. The chain joins TRBV28 to TRBJ1-2, with D unresolved. The CDR3 loop spans 12 amino acids. With 6 bases removed from V and 4 bases from J, the gap between germline ends came to 9 bases. Germline loops: CDR1 MDHEN, CDR2 SYDVKM. CDR3: CASRPGGYGYTF. CDR3 nucleotides: TGTGCCAGCAGACCGGGTGGCTATGGCTACACCTTC.

There are many counts of this clonotype. The CDR3 loop is CASSYPTRDRASYEQYF. The CDR3 coding sequence is TGTGCCAGCAGTTACCCTACCCGGGACAGGGCCTCCTACGAGCAGTACTTC. V gene TRBV6-7 combines with J gene TRBJ2-7; 9 bases align to TRBD1. TRBV6-7 is filed as an ORF, its function uncertain. V trimming: 2 bases; J trimming: 0 bases; junction bases outside the gene matches: 8. The CDR3 runs 17 residues.

About this clonotype: Possible read error: a much larger clone is one base away. The chain links TRBV2 to TRBJ1-4, with 7 nucleotides matching TRBD1. Per germline, CDR1 SNHLY and CDR2 FYNNEI. The CDR3 extends over 14 amino acids. CDR3 loop: CVSSETGLREKLFF. CDR3 DNA: TGTGTCAGCTCCGAGACAGGGCTGAGAGAAAAACTGTTTTTT.

This clonotype was seen ten or more times. The genes are TRBV7-8 and TRBJ2-3, with 7 bases matching TRBD2. Looked up from germline, CDR1 is SGHVS and CDR2 is FQNEAQ. V was clipped by 5 bases and J by 3 bases; unmatched bases: 11. The CDR3 runs 16 residues. The CDR3 loop reads CASSPPPRGFTDTQYF. Written as DNA, the CDR3 is TGTGCCAGCAGCCCCCCCCCGCGGGGGTTTACAGATACGCAGTATTTT.

With regard to this clonotype: One end of the junction varies from germline; a read error may be responsible. The V and J genes are TRBV5-1 and TRBJ1-2, with a possible D match to TRBD1 (5 bases). This CDR3 has 14 amino acids. Germline V gene sequence: CDR1 SGHRS, CDR2 YFSETQ. CDR3: CASRALPRSYGYTF. The CDR3 DNA reads as TGTGCCAGCAGGGCTCTCCCTCGCTCGTATGGCTACACCTTC.